These 27 T cell receptor beta chains originate from one sample sequenced in a study of blood T cell repertoires in COVID-19. TCRdb keeps only in-frame clones here, not all; method: immunoSEQ multiplex PCR. Of about 100,000 clones in the sample, 84% were seen once. The specimen was peripheral blood. The source is a man aged 70-80 years with active or convalescent COVID-19.

The chain couples TRBV6-2 or TRBV6-3 to TRBJ2-5; 8 bases are a match to TRBD2. The germline V gene has CDR1 MNHEY and CDR2 SVGEGT. This CDR3 is 13 amino acids long. Trimming took 2 bases from V and 10 from J; bases not matched to a gene: 6. CDR3 coding DNA: TGTGCCAGCAGTTACGAAAGTAGCGGGGACCAGTACTTC. Translation: CASSYESSGDQYF.

This sequence joins TRBV19 and TRBJ1-1, with D maybe TRBD1 (5 bases). Germline V gene lookup returns CDR1 LNHDA and CDR2 SQIVND (reference sequence). This CDR3 spans 15 amino acids. With 3 bases removed from V and 2 bases from J, the gap between germline ends came to 13 bases. CDR3 sequence (DNA): TGTGCCAGTAGTATTAGGACCAGGGTTAACACTGAAGCTTTCTTT. This encodes CASSIRTRVNTEAFF.

The chain couples TRBV18 to TRBJ1-5; 7 bases map to TRBD1. CDR1 and CDR2 from the germline V gene are KGHSH and LQKENI. The V and J ends lost 5 bases and 2 bases, in that order; junction bases with no gene match: 3. The CDR3 covers 14 residues. This CDR3 reads CASSVGTGNQPQHF. The CDR3 DNA reads as TGTGCCAGCTCAGTTGGGACAGGCAATCAGCCCCAGCATTTT.

The V call is TRBV18, the J call TRBJ1-3; TRBD1 aligns across 7 bases. The CDR3 loop spans 16 amino acids. V shed 3 bases and J 0 bases; nucleotides not matched to a gene: 5. Germline V gene data show CDR1 as KGHSH and CDR2 as LQKENI. The CDR3 protein is CASSPQQGSSGNTIYF. As DNA, the CDR3 is TGTGCCAGCTCACCGCAACAGGGGAGCTCTGGAAACACCATATATTTT.

The chain employs TRBV28 and TRBJ1-5, with unresolved D. V lost 4 bases, J lost 4 bases, and 14 bases lay in between. The CDR3 loop spans 15 amino acids. Germline CDR1 is MDHEN and CDR2 is SYDVKM. The CDR3 is CASSSPGPSNQPQHF. In DNA, the CDR3 is TGTGCCAGCAGTTCCCCTGGGCCCAGTAATCAGCCCCAGCATTTT.

This rearrangement joins TRBV5-1 to TRBJ2-5; no clear D gene. The CDR3 loop spans 12 amino acids. V gave up 2 bases and J gave up 5 bases, with 7 bases separating them. Germline loops: CDR1 SGHRS, CDR2 YFSETQ. CDR3 nucleotides: TGCGCCAGCAGCTTTACTATGGAGACCCAGTACTTC. Encoded protein: CASSFTMETQYF.

This chain uses TRBV7-2 with TRBJ1-1; TRBD1 agrees at 7 bases. The CDR3 length is 14 residues. CDR1 and CDR2 from the germline V gene are SGHTA and FQGNSA. The trim removed 2 bases at V and 6 bases at J, leaving 6 bases unmatched. This chain's CDR3 is CASSLQGGWSEAFF. The CDR3 bases are TGTGCCAGCAGCTTACAGGGGGGTTGGTCTGAAGCTTTCTTT.

This clone was observed a few times. This chain links TRBV15 with TRBJ2-5, with 10 positions matching TRBD1. The CDR3 loop spans 18 amino acids. In germline, CDR1 is LNHNV, CDR2 YYDKDF (reference sequence). V trimming: 1 base; J trimming: 4 bases; junction bases outside the gene matches: 12. The CDR3 DNA sequence: TGTGCCACCAGCAGAGGGGACAGGGGTTCGGGGCCGTCAGAGACCCAGTACTTC. This gives the protein CATSRGDRGSGPSETQYF.

The V call is TRBV7-9, the J call TRBJ1-2; unclear D gene. This CDR3 has 14 amino acids. Looked up from germline, CDR1 is SEHNR and CDR2 is FQNEAQ (reference sequence). Trimming left V 5 bases short and J 5 bases short, with 15 bases between. The CDR3: CASSQDPAGYGYTF. The DNA of the CDR3 is TGTGCCAGCAGCCAGGACCCAGCGGGGTATGGCTACACCTTC.

This CDR3 is CASSPGGATDTQYF. The CDR3 nucleotides are TGTGCCAGCTCACCCGGGGGGGCCACAGATACGCAGTATTTT. The V gene is TRBV18, the J gene TRBJ2-3, with 8 bases matching TRBD2. Germline V gives CDR1 KGHSH, CDR2 LQKENI. The V segment lost 3 bases and the J segment 2 bases; nucleotides outside the gene matches: 1. The length of the CDR3 is 14 residues.

V usage is TRBV6-6 and J usage is TRBJ2-1; 12 nucleotides align to TRBD2. Germline trimming cut 6 bases from V and 7 bases from J; bases unmatched to any gene: 4. CDR1 MNHNY and CDR2 SVGAGI come from the germline V gene (reference sequence). This CDR3 contains 14 residues. Written as DNA, the CDR3 is TGTGCCAGCAGCCGCGGACTAGCGGGGAATGAGCAGTTCTTC. It codes for CASSRGLAGNEQFF.

CDR3 loop: CASSSGGGPYNEQFF. CDR3 coding DNA: TGTGCCAGCAGTTCAGGGGGTGGGCCCTACAATGAGCAGTTCTTC. The V gene is TRBV6-1, the J gene TRBJ2-1; 7 bases agree with TRBD1. The CDR3 is 15 residues long. From germline, CDR1 is MNHNS and CDR2 SASEGT. V shed 5 bases, J shed 2 bases, and the junction held 6 bases outside the gene matches.

This chain connects TRBV2 to TRBJ2-3, with TRBD1 matching 9 bases. Looked up from germline, CDR1 is SNHLY and CDR2 is FYNNEI. Unmatched junction bases numbered 6, after V lost 7 bases and J lost 4 bases. This CDR3 is built from 14 residues. In DNA form, the CDR3 reads TGTGCCAGCACCGGACAGGGGATCCCAGATACGCAGTATTTT. This codes for CASTGQGIPDTQYF.

The chain uses TRBV28 and TRBJ2-7; 7 nucleotides match TRBD2. J gave up 2 bases and V 3 bases, and 7 bases lay outside the gene matches. CDR1 is MDHEN and CDR2 is SYDVKM in the germline V gene. The CDR3 covers 15 residues. As DNA, the CDR3 is TGTGCCAGCAGTTTCGGGGGGACCCCTCCCTACGAGCAGTACTTC. This codes for CASSFGGTPPYEQYF.

The chain couples TRBV6-1 to TRBJ2-5; D perhaps matches TRBD1 (6 bases). Per germline, CDR1 MNHNS and CDR2 SASEGT. Deletions cut 1 base from V and 4 bases from J, with 10 bases between. The CDR3 totals 14 residues. The CDR3 reads CASSEGMGAETQYF. The CDR3 DNA follows: TGTGCCAGCAGTGAAGGAATGGGGGCAGAGACCCAGTACTTC.

The chain links TRBV6-2 or TRBV6-3 to TRBJ2-6, with 7 positions matching TRBD1. Germline trimming cut 0 bases from V and 3 bases from J; bases unmatched to any gene: 2. The CDR3 extends over 16 amino acids. CDR1 and CDR2 (germline): MNHEY, SVGEGT. The CDR3 reads CASSYSGQNGANVLTF. The CDR3 DNA is TGTGCCAGCAGTTACTCGGGACAGAATGGGGCCAACGTCCTGACTTTC.

The chain links TRBV6-4 to TRBJ1-5; TRBD1 matches 9 bases. J was trimmed by 0 bases and V by 1 base; bases with no gene match: 10. This CDR3 region has 19 residues. CDR1 and CDR2 from the germline V gene are MRHNA and SNTAGT. The CDR3, as DNA: TGTGCCAGCAGTGACTGCACCGGGACAGGGATTCCTAGCAATCAGCCCCAGCATTTT. As protein: CASSDCTGTGIPSNQPQHF.

Points on this clone: Other nucleotide sequences from this sample produce the same CDR3. As DNA, the CDR3 is TGTGCCAGCAGCCGCCAGGGATTGAACACTGAAGCTTTCTTT. This encodes CASSRQGLNTEAFF. The V and J genes are TRBV2 and TRBJ1-1; D is possibly TRBD1 (5 bases). Germline V gene lookup returns CDR1 SNHLY and CDR2 FYNNEI. The CDR3 extends over 14 amino acids. The germline V and J ends were trimmed by 6 bases and 0 bases, with 11 bases remaining between them.

The chain recombines TRBV6-6 with TRBJ1-2; maybe TRBD1 (6 bases). Germline CDR1 MNHNY, CDR2 SVGAGI (reference sequence). V lost 4 bases to trimming and J lost 5 bases, with 11 bases between them. This CDR3 spans 13 amino acids. CDR3 nucleotides: TGTGCCAGCAGTTCCCAGGGGATATATGGCTACACCTTC. This encodes CASSSQGIYGYTF.

This clone came up once. The chain uses TRBV2 and TRBJ2-3; 13 bases align to TRBD2. The CDR3 length is 14 residues. Germline lookup yields CDR1 SNHLY and CDR2 FYNNEI. Unmatched junction bases numbered 1, after V lost 6 bases and J lost 4 bases. The CDR3 sequence is CASRTSGGADTQYF. CDR3 in DNA: TGTGCCAGCAGAACTAGCGGGGGGGCAGATACGCAGTATTTT.

The chain is built from TRBV28 and TRBJ1-5; 7 nucleotides line up with TRBD1. The CDR3 runs to 16 residues. Per the germline V gene, CDR1 is MDHEN and CDR2 is SYDVKM. V lost 2 bases and J lost 7; bases outside the gene matches: 11. In nucleotides, the CDR3 is TGTGCCAGCAGTTTAGGAGGCAGGGGGTTGACCCAGCCCCAGCATTTT. Protein product: CASSLGGRGLTQPQHF.

The rearrangement joins TRBV28 to TRBJ1-2; D might be TRBD1 (5 bases). The V end lost 2 bases, the J end lost 0 bases, and 10 bases lay between the germline ends. Germline CDR1 is MDHEN and CDR2 is SYDVKM. The CDR3 consists of 15 residues. The CDR3 bases are TGTGCCAGCAGTTTAGGGGGGTCAACTAACTATGGCTACACCTTC. This gives the protein CASSLGGSTNYGYTF.

This clone was seen just once. The V call is TRBV7-3, the J call TRBJ2-3, with 8 bases lining up with TRBD1. Germline V gene lookup returns CDR1 SGHTA and CDR2 FQGTGA. Trimming cost V 6 bases and J 4 bases; bases outside gene matches: 9. The length of the CDR3 is 15 residues. CDR3 amino acids: CASSWRQGSPDTQYF. The CDR3 coding sequence is TGTGCCAGCAGTTGGAGACAGGGGAGCCCAGATACGCAGTATTTT.

The chain combines TRBV12-3 or TRBV12-4 with TRBJ1-1; 7 bases line up with TRBD1. The CDR3 is 11 residues long. The V gene end was trimmed by 4 bases and the J gene end by 11 bases; junction bases not matched to a gene: 4. The CDR3 loop is CASSSGTDAFF. CDR3 DNA: TGTGCCAGCAGTTCCGGGACAGACGCTTTCTTT.

J is TRBJ2-3 and V is TRBV19; possibly TRBD2 for D (6 bases). CDR3 length: 16 amino acids. Between the trimmed V and J ends, which lost 6 bases and 0 bases, there was a span of 16 bases. Germline CDR1 reads LNHDA; CDR2 reads SQIVND (reference sequence). The DNA for the CDR3 is TGTGCCAGTAGGGAGGGCTGGGGATATAGCACAGATACGCAGTATTTT. It is translated as CASREGWGYSTDTQYF.

The V call is TRBV21-1, the J call TRBJ2-3; TRBD2, the D gene given by the table, was not confirmed from the DNA. TRBV21-1 is assigned pseudogene status. The CDR3 sequence is 15 residues long. The CDR3 loop reads CASSKGREPTDTQYF. The CDR3 DNA sequence: TGTGCCAGCAGCAAAGGGAGAGAGCCCACAGATACGCAGTATTTT.

This clone occurred a few times. This chain connects TRBV19 to TRBJ1-6, with 11 bases aligning to TRBD1. The CDR3 loop spans 15 amino acids. The V and J ends lost 6 bases and 10 bases, in that order; junction bases with no gene match: 8. Germline assignment: CDR1 LNHDA and CDR2 SQIVND (reference sequence). The CDR3 here is CASRPGDRGESPLHF. The CDR3 DNA reads as TGTGCCAGTAGGCCCGGGGACAGGGGGGAATCACCCCTCCACTTT.